This T cell receptor (beta chain) was identified during a study of T cell responses to AZD1222 COVID-19 vaccine. Study findings and constraints: The study found Spike-specific TCR breadth and depth rose after two AZD1222 doses. Per reports, nearly half of all spike-specific TCRs target regions that are unmutated in variants. Spike-wide coverage was observed for vaccine-associated CD4 TCRs, with dominant responses at 160-218 and 743-854. No day 14 peak samples; only post-peak repertoires were characterized.

This clone was recorded once. Its specificity is not known. TCRdb keeps only in-frame clones here, not all; method: immunoSEQ multiplex PCR. This sample has 93,000 or so clones, with roughly 91% found just once. The CDR3 totals 14 residues. With 1 base clipped from V and 10 bases from J, the junction kept 7 bases outside the gene matches. Germline V CDR1 and CDR2: LGHDT, YNNKEL (reference sequence). The chain uses TRBV3-1 (or the pseudogene TRBV3-2) and TRBJ2-1, with 7 positions matching TRBD2. The clonotype was recovered from an adult in good health. The sequenced sample was peripheral blood, obtained on day 0 of AZD1222 vaccination. The CDR3 DNA is TGTGCCAGCAGCCAAGGCGGGAGAGGTGGCGAGCAGTTCTTC. Encoded protein: CASSQGGRGGEQFF.